This T cell receptor beta chain was observed in a study of T cells in Graves' hyperthyroidism and ophthalmopathy. As for the study in general: Peripheral blood was acquired at first diagnosis, ahead of any therapy whatsoever.

Amplification of TCR beta CDR3 regions used RNA as the template. The study used the HTBI primer set for a first-round RT-PCR of the TCR CDR3. MiXCR, applied by TCRdb to the multiplex PCR reads, yields one record per CDR3 protein. This repertoire shows 37,000 or so distinct CDR3 sequences, roughly 50% found once; its top ten account for 17%. This clonotype was recorded many times. Trimming shortened V by 2 bases and J by 2 bases, and 13 bases separated the two germline ends. Germline-derived CDR1 and CDR2 are MNHEY and SMNVEV (reference sequence). The CDR3 length is 15 residues. The genes are TRBV27 and TRBJ2-7; D may correspond to TRBD1 or TRBD2 (5 bases each). This clonotype was obtained from a man aged 35 to 55 with Graves' ophthalmopathy. The sequenced sample consisted of blood. The CDR3 region has the DNA TGTGCCAGCAGTTTAAGTCCCGGGGCTGCCTACGAGCAGTACTTC. Amino acid sequence: CASSLSPGAAYEQYF.